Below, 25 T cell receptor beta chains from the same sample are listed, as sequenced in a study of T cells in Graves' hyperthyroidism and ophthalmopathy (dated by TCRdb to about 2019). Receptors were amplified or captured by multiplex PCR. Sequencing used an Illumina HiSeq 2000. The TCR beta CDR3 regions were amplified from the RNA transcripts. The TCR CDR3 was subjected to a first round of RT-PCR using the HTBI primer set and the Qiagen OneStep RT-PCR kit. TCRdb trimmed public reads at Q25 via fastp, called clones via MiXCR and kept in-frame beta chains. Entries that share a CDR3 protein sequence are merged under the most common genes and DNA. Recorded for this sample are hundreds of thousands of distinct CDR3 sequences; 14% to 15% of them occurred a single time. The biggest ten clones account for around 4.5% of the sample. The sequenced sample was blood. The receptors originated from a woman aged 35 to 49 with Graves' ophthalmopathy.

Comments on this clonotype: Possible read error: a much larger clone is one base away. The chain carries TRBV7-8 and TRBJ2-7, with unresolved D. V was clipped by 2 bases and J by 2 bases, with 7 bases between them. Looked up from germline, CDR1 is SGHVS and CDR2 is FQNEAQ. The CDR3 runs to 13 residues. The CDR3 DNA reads TGTGCCAGCAGCTTAAGGATTGCCTACGAGCAGTACTTC. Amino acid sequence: CASSLRIAYEQYF.

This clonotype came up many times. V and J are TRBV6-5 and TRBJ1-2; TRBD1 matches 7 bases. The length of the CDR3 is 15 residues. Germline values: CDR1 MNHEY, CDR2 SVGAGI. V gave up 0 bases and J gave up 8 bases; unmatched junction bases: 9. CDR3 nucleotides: TGTGCCAGCAGTTACTCAATAGGACAGGTCTTGGGCTACACCTTC. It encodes CASSYSIGQVLGYTF.

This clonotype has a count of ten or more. CDR3 coding DNA: TGTGCCACCAGTGTCGGGACAGGGGGCGGTGAGACCCAGTACTTC. Its translation is CATSVGTGGGETQYF. This rearrangement joins TRBV24-1 to TRBJ2-5; 12 positions match TRBD1. Germline V gives CDR1 KGHDR, CDR2 SFDVKD. Trimming took 5 bases from V and 5 from J; bases not matched to a gene: 5. This CDR3 spans 15 amino acids.

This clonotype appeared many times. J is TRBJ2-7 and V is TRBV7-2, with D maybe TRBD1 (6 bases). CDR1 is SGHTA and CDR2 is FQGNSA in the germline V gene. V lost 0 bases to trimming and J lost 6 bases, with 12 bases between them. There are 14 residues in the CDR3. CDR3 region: CASSLAGATREQYF. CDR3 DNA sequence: TGTGCCAGCAGCTTAGCGGGGGCGACTCGCGAGCAGTACTTC.

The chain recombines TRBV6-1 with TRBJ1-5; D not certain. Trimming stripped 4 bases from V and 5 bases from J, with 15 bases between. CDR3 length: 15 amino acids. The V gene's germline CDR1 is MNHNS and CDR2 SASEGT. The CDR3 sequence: CASSAPFRTDQPQHF. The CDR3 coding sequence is TGTGCCAGCAGTGCACCGTTTAGGACGGATCAGCCCCAGCATTTT.

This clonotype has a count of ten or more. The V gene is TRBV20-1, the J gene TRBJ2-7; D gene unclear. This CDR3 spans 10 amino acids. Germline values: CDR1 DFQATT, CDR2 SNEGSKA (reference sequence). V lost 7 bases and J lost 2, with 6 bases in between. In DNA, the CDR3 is TGCAGTGTCGGGCCCTACGAGCAGTACTTC. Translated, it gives CSVGPYEQYF.

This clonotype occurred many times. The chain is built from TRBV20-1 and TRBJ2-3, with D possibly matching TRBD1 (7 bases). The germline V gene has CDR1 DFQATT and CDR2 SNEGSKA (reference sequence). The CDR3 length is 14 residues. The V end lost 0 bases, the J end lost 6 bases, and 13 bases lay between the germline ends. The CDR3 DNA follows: TGCAGTGCTAGAGATCCAGGGGGGATTGATACGCAGTATTTT. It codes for CSARDPGGIDTQYF.

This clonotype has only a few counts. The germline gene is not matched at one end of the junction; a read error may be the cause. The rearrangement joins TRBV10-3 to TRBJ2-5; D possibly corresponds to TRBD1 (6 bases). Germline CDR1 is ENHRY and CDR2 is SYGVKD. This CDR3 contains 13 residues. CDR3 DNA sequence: TGTGCCATCAGTGGGACAGACCAAGAGACCCAGCACTTC. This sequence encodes CAISGTDQETQHF.

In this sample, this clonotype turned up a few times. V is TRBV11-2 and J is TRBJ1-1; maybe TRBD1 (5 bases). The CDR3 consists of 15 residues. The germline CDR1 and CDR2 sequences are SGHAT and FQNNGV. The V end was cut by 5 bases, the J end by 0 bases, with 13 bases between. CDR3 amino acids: CASSPRQRVNTEAFF. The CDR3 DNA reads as TGTGCCAGCAGCCCCCGACAGCGAGTGAACACTGAAGCTTTCTTT.

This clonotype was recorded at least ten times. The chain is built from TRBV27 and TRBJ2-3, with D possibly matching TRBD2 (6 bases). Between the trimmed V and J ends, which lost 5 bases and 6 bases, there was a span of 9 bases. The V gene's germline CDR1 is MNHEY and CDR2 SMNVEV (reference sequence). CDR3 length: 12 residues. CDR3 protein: CASSPRGDTQYF. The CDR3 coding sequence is TGTGCCAGCAGTCCCCGGGGGGATACGCAGTATTTT.

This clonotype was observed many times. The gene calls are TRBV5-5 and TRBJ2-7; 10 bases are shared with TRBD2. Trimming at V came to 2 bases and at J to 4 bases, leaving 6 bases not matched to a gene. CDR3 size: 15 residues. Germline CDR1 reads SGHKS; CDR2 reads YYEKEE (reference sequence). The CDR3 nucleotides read TGTGCCAGCAGCTTCACAGCGGGAGGGCCGTACGAGCAGTACTTC. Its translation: CASSFTAGGPYEQYF.

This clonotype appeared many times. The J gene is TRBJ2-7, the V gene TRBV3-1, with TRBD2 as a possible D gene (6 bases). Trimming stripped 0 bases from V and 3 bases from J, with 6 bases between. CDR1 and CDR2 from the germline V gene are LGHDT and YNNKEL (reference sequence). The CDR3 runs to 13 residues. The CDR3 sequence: CASSQEGGYEQYF. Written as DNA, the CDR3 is TGTGCCAGCAGCCAAGAGGGGGGCTACGAGCAGTACTTC.

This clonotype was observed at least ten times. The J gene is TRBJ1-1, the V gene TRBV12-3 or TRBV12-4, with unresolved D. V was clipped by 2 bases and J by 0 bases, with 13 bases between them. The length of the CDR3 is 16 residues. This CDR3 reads CASSLKFGSLNTEAFF. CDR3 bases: TGTGCCAGCAGTTTAAAGTTCGGATCGTTGAACACTGAAGCTTTCTTT.

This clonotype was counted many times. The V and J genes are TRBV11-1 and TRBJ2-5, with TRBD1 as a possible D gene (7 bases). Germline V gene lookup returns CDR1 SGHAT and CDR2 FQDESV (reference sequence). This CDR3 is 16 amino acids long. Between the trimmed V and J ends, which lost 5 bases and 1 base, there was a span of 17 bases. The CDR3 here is CASSPKGAGFQETQYF. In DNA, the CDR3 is TGTGCCAGCAGCCCCAAGGGGGCGGGATTCCAAGAGACCCAGTACTTC.

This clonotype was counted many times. CDR3 amino acids: CASSDNFRASGSETQYF. For the CDR3, the DNA is TGTGCCAGCAGTGATAATTTTAGGGCTAGCGGCTCAGAGACCCAGTACTTC. The V gene is TRBV25-1, the J gene TRBJ2-5; 7 positions agree with TRBD2. The CDR3 contains 17 residues. Germline lookup yields CDR1 MGHDK and CDR2 SYGVNS. V gave up 3 bases and J gave up 4 bases; unmatched junction bases: 14.

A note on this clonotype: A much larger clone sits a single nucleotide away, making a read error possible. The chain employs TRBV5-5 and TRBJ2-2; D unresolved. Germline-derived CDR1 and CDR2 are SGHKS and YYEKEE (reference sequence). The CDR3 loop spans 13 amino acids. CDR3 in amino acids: CASGFQSTGELFF. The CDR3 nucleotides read TGTGCCAGCGGCTTCCAGAGCACCGGGGAGCTGTTTTTT.

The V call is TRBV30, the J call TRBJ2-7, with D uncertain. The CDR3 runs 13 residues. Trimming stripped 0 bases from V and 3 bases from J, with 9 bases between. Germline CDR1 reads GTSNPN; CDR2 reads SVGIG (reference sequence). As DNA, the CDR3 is TGTGCCTGGAGTGTCCCGGCTCGCTACGAGCAGTACTTC. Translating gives CAWSVPARYEQYF.

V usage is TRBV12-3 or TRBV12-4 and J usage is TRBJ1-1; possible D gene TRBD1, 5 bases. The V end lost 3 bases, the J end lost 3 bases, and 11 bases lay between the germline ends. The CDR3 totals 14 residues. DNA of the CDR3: TGTGCCAGCAGTTTCGAGGGGCTTGACACTGAAGCTTTCTTT. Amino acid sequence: CASSFEGLDTEAFF.

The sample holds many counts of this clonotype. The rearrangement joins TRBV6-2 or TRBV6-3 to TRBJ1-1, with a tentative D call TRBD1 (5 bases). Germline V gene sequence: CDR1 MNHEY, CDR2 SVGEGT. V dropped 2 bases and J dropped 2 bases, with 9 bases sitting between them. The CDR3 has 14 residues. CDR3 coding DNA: TGTGCCAGCAGTTACAGGGGACTTAACACTGAAGCTTTCTTT. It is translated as CASSYRGLNTEAFF.

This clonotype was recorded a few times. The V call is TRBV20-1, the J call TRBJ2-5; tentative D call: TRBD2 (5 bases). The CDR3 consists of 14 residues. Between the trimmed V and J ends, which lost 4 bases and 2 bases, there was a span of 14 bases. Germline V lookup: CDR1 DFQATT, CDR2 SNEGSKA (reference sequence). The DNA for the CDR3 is TGCAGTGCTACAGGACTCCGAATACAAGAGACCCAGTACTTC. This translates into CSATGLRIQETQYF.

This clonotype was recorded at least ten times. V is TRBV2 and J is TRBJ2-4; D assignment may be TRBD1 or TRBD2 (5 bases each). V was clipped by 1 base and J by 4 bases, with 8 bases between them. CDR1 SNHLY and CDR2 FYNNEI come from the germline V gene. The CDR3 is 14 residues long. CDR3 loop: CASSEVGGKNIQYF. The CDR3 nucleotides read TGTGCCAGCAGTGAAGTTGGGGGTAAAAACATTCAGTACTTC.

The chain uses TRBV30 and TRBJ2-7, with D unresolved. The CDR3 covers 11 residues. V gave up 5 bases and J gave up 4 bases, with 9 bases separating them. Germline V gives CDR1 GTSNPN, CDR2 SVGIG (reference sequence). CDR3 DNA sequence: TGTGCCTGGGGATCTAGTTACGAGCAGTACTTC. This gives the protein CAWGSSYEQYF.

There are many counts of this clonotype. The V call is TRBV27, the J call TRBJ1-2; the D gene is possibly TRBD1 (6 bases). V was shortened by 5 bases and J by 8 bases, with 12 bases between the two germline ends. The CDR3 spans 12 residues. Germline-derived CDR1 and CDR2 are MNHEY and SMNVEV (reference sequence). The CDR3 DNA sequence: TGTGCCAGCAGTACCTCTGGGGGCGGCTACACCTTC. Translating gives CASSTSGGGYTF.

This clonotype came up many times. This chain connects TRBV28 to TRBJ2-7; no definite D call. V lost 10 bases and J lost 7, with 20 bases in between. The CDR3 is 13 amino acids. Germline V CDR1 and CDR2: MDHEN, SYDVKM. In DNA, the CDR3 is TGTGCCACCATCCCCCCTGCCCGCCGGGAGCAGTACTTC. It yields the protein CATIPPARREQYF.

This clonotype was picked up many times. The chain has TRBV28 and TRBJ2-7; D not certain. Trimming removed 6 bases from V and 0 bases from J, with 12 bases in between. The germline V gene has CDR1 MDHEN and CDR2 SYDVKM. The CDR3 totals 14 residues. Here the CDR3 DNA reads TGTGCCAGCAGCGATCTAGAGAGCTCCTACGAGCAGTACTTC. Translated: CASSDLESSYEQYF.